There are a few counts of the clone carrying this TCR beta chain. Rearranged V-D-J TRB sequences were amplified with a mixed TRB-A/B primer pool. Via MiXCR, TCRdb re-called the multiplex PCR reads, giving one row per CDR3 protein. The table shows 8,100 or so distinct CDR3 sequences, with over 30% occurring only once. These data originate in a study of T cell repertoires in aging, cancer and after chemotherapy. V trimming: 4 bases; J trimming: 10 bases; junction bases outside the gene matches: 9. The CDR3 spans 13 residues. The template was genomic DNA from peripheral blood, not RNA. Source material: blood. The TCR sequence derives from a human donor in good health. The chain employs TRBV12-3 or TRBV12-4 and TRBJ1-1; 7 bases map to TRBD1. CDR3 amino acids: CASSSPGQLPAFF. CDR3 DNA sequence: TGTGCCAGCAGTTCCCCGGGACAGTTGCCAGCTTTCTTT.